These 17 T cell receptor beta chains were sequenced from one sample in a study of cytomegalovirus exposure and HLA in healthy donors. Clones were sequenced by immunoSEQ multiplex PCR, and TCRdb holds only the in-frame ones, with some missing. Among 60,000 to 80,000 clones, about 82% were seen once, and the ten largest hold approximately 3%. Sequencing was carried out using PBMCs. These TCRs come from a man younger than 40 in good health and CMV-seronegative.

V is TRBV5-6 and J is TRBJ2-7; the D is unclear. The CDR3 has 13 residues. Germline CDR1 is SGHDT and CDR2 is YYEEEE. Trimming pared 0 bases from V and 0 bases from J, leaving 4 bases between. The CDR3 loop reads CASSLANSYEQYF. CDR3 coding DNA: TGTGCCAGCAGCTTGGCCAACTCCTACGAGCAGTACTTC.

The table lists this clone with a few counts. J is TRBJ2-2 and V is TRBV7-3; the D is unclear. Germline V gives CDR1 SGHTA, CDR2 FQGTGA. V dropped 5 bases and J dropped 4 bases, with 8 bases sitting between them. This CDR3 has 13 residues. CDR3 region: CASSAYVTGELFF. The CDR3 DNA follows: TGTGCCAGCAGCGCGTATGTCACCGGGGAGCTGTTTTTT. The complete variable domain, with remaining parts taken from reference TRBV7-3 and TRBJ2-2, reads GAGVSQTPSNKVTEKGKYVELRCDPISGHTALYWYRQSLGQGPEFLIYFQGTGAADDSGLPNDRFFAVRPEGSVSTLKIQRTERGDSAVYLCASSAYVTGELFFGEGSRLTVL.

The chain recombines TRBV19 with TRBJ2-2; 9 bases match TRBD1. Per germline, CDR1 LNHDA and CDR2 SQIVND (reference sequence). This CDR3 contains 14 residues. J was trimmed by 7 bases and V by 7 bases; bases with no gene match: 7. DNA for the CDR3: TGTGCCAGTATTGAACAGGGGGCAGGCGGGGAGCTGTTTTTT. Translated, it gives CASIEQGAGGELFF.

This chain joins TRBV7-3 and TRBJ1-2; 7 bases fit TRBD1. Germline CDR1 is SGHTA and CDR2 is FQGTGA. The CDR3 spans 15 residues. Germline trimming cut 5 bases from V and 4 bases from J; bases unmatched to any gene: 10. The CDR3 sequence is CASSPSPGGGYGYTF. The CDR3 DNA reads as TGTGCCAGCAGCCCAAGCCCAGGGGGAGGCTATGGCTACACCTTC.

V gene TRBV28 combines with J gene TRBJ2-3, with 8 bases matching TRBD1. V was clipped by 6 bases and J by 0 bases; unmatched bases: 5. CDR3 size: 15 residues. Germline-derived CDR1 and CDR2 are MDHEN and SYDVKM. In nucleotides, the CDR3 is TGTGCCAGCAGGGACAGGGTTACAAGCACAGATACGCAGTATTTT. Translated: CASRDRVTSTDTQYF.

The chain joins TRBV4-3 to TRBJ2-3, with 8 bases that match TRBD2. CDR3 length: 17 residues. Germline trimming cut 0 bases from V and 0 bases from J; bases unmatched to any gene: 5. Per germline, CDR1 LGHNA and CDR2 YSLEER. CDR3 bases: TGCGCCAGCAGCCAAGAGCCGGGAGGGGTTAGCACAGATACGCAGTATTTT. Amino acid sequence: CASSQEPGGVSTDTQYF.

The rearrangement joins TRBV9 to TRBJ2-3; 7 bases align to TRBD1. Trimming at V came to 1 base and at J to 3 bases, leaving 5 bases not matched to a gene. This CDR3 contains 15 residues. Germline V gene lookup returns CDR1 SGDLS and CDR2 YYNGEE. CDR3 region: CASSVRQGGTDTQYF. The DNA of the CDR3 is TGTGCCAGCAGCGTAAGACAGGGCGGGACAGATACGCAGTATTTT.

This chain joins TRBV30 and TRBJ2-5, with 11 nucleotides matching TRBD2. V shed 2 bases, J shed 5 bases, and the junction held 7 bases outside the gene matches. CDR3 size: 15 residues. In germline, CDR1 is GTSNPN, CDR2 SVGIG (reference sequence). This CDR3 is CAWSFSGGALETQYF. Written as DNA, the CDR3 is TGTGCCTGGAGTTTTAGCGGGGGGGCCTTGGAGACCCAGTACTTC.

This chain connects TRBV27 to TRBJ1-2; a weak D match, TRBD1 (6 bases). The length of the CDR3 is 15 residues. The germline V gene has CDR1 MNHEY and CDR2 SMNVEV (reference sequence). With 0 bases removed from V and 3 bases from J, the gap between germline ends came to 11 bases. The CDR3: CASSLSGALHYGYTF. The CDR3 DNA sequence: TGTGCCAGCAGTTTATCGGGGGCTTTGCACTATGGCTACACCTTC.

This chain links TRBV5-4 with TRBJ2-7, with TRBD1 matching 7 bases. J was trimmed by 4 bases and V by 0 bases; bases with no gene match: 7. The CDR3 is made up of 15 amino acids. CDR1 is SGHNT, CDR2 YYREEE, per germline (reference sequence). CDR3: CASSLGRGTAYEQYF. The CDR3 region has the DNA TGTGCCAGCAGCTTGGGACGTGGGACAGCATACGAGCAGTACTTC.

The chain links TRBV5-1 to TRBJ2-2; the match to TRBD1 covers 7 bases. V trimming: 4 bases; J trimming: 6 bases; junction bases outside the gene matches: 3. The germline V gene encodes CDR1 SGHRS and CDR2 YFSETQ. The CDR3 is 13 amino acids. Here the CDR3 DNA reads TGCGCCAGCAGCGAACAGGGGTCCGGGGAGCTGTTTTTT. This codes for CASSEQGSGELFF.

The chain combines TRBV2 with TRBJ1-5; D is perhaps TRBD1 (5 bases). Germline lookup yields CDR1 SNHLY and CDR2 FYNNEI. V was pared by 11 bases and J by 4 bases, with 21 bases between. The CDR3 is 15 amino acids. CDR3 DNA: TGTGCCTCCCGGGGGTGGGCGGACATAAATCAGCCCCAGCATTTT. This translates into CASRGWADINQPQHF.

This clone appeared once. The V and J genes are TRBV6-6 and TRBJ2-1; the match to TRBD2 covers 8 bases. V was clipped by 6 bases and J by 4 bases; unmatched bases: 8. The germline V gene encodes CDR1 MNHNY and CDR2 SVGAGI (reference sequence). The CDR3 is made up of 15 amino acids. CDR3 nucleotide sequence: TGTGCCAGCAGGGGGGAGCGGGAGCCTTACAATGAGCAGTTCTTC. Its translation: CASRGEREPYNEQFF.

The rearrangement links TRBV19 to TRBJ1-1; 9 bases are a match to TRBD1. Trimming took 1 base from V and 4 from J; bases not matched to a gene: 4. Looked up from germline, CDR1 is LNHDA and CDR2 is SQIVND (reference sequence). The length of the CDR3 is 15 residues. This CDR3 reads CASSIGMTGGTEAFF. CDR3 bases: TGTGCCAGTAGTATAGGAATGACAGGGGGCACTGAAGCTTTCTTT.

This clone was seen just once. The chain joins TRBV6-5 to TRBJ1-2; TRBD1 matches 9 bases. Germline loops: CDR1 MNHEY, CDR2 SVGAGI. There are 13 residues in the CDR3. V shed 4 bases, J shed 8 bases, and the junction held 5 bases outside the gene matches. CDR3 sequence reads: CASSWDRARGYTF. In nucleotides, the CDR3 is TGTGCCAGCAGTTGGGACAGGGCCCGGGGCTACACCTTC.

The rearrangement joins TRBV18 to TRBJ1-3; 8 bases line up with TRBD1. Trimming at V came to 3 bases and at J to 2 bases, leaving 0 bases not matched to a gene. The germline V gene encodes CDR1 KGHSH and CDR2 LQKENI. The CDR3 is 14 residues long. The CDR3 sequence is CASSPDRAGNTIYF. The CDR3 DNA is TGTGCCAGCTCACCGGACAGGGCTGGAAACACCATATATTTT.

The J gene is TRBJ1-3, the V gene TRBV18; 7 bases agree with TRBD1. Germline V gene sequence: CDR1 KGHSH, CDR2 LQKENI. CDR3 length: 15 residues. With 3 bases clipped from V and 1 base from J, the junction kept 3 bases outside the gene matches. This chain's CDR3 is CASSPGTASGNTIYF. CDR3 bases: TGTGCCAGCTCACCGGGGACAGCTTCTGGAAACACCATATATTTT.